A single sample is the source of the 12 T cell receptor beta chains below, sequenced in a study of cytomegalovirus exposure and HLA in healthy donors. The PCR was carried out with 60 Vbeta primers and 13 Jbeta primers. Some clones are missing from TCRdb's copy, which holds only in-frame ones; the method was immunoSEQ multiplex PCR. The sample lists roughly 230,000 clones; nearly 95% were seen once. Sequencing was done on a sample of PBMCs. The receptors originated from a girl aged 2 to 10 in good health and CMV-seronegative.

CDR3 sequence: CASSYLGHGGNTIYF. DNA for the CDR3: TGTGCCAGCAGTTACCTGGGACACGGTGGAAACACCATATATTTT. This sequence joins TRBV6-5 and TRBJ1-3, with D maybe TRBD1 (6 bases). Per the germline V gene, CDR1 is MNHEY and CDR2 is SVGAGI. V was trimmed by 2 bases and J by 3 bases, leaving 11 bases between them. The CDR3 length is 15 residues.

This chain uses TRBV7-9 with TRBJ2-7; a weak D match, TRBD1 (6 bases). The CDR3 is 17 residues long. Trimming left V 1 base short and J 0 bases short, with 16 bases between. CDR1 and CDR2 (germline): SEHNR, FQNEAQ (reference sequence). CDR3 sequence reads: CASSLEADRYSSYEQYF. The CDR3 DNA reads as TGTGCCAGCAGCTTAGAAGCCGACAGGTATAGCTCCTACGAGCAGTACTTC.

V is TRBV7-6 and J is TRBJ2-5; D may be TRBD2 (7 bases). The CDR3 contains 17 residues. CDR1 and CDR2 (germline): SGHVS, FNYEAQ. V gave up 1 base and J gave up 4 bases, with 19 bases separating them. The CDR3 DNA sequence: TGTGCCAGCAGCTTAGTTATGGGGGGGCAAGTCGGAGAGACCCAGTACTTC. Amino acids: CASSLVMGGQVGETQYF.

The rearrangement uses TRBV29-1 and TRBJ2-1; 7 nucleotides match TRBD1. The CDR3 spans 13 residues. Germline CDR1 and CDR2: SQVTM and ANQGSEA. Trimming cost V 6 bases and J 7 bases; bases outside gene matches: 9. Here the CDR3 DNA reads TGCAGCGTCTACGGGACAGCTTTTAATGAGCAGTTCTTC. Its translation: CSVYGTAFNEQFF.

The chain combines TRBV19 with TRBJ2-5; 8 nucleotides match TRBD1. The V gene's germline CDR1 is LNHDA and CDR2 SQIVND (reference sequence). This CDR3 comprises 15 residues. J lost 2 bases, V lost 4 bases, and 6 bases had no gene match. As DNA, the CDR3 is TGTGCCAGTAGTACCGGACAGGGCCGGCAAGAGACCCAGTACTTC. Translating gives CASSTGQGRQETQYF.

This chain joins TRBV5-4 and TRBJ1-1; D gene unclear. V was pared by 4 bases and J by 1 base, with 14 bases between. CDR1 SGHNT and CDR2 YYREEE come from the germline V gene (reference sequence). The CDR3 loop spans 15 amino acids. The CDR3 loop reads CASSQKRMTNTEAFF. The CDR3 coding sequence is TGTGCCAGCAGCCAAAAGAGGATGACGAACACTGAAGCTTTCTTT. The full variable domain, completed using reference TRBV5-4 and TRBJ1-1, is ETGVTQSPTHLIKTRGQQVTLRCSSQSGHNTVSWYQQALGQGPQFIFQYYREEENGRGNFPPRFSGLQFPNYSSELNVNALELDDSALYLCASSQKRMTNTEAFFGQGTRLTVV.

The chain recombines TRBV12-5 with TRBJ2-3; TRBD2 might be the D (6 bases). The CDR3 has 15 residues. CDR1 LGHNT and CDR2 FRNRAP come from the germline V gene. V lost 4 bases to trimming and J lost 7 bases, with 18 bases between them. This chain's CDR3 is CASGSTRVGGYTQYF. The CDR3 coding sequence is TGTGCTAGTGGTTCCACCCGGGTGGGAGGCTATACGCAGTATTTT.

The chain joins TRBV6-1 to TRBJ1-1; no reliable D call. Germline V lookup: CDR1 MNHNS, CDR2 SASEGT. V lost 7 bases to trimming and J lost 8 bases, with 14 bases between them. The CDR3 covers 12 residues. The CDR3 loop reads CASTLGGYEAFF. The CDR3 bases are TGTGCCAGCACTCTAGGAGGGTACGAAGCTTTCTTT.

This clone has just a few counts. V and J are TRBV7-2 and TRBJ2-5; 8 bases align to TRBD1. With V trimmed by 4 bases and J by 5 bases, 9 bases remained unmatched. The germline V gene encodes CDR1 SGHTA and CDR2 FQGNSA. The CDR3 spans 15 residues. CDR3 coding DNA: TGTGCCAGCAGCTCCGACAGGGGTCTCTGGGAGACCCAGTACTTC. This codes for CASSSDRGLWETQYF.

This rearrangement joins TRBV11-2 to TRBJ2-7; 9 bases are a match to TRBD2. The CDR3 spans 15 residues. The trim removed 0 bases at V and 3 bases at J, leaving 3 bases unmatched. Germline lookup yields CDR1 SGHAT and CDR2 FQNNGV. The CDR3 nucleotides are TGTGCCAGCAGCTTAGAGGCGGGAGGGGGCTACGAGCAGTACTTC. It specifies CASSLEAGGGYEQYF.

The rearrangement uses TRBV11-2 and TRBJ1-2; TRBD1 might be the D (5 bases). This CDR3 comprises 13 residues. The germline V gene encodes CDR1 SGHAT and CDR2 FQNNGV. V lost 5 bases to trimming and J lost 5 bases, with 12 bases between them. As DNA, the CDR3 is TGTGCCAGCAGCGTCGGGACTGATTATGGCTACACCTTC. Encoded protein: CASSVGTDYGYTF.

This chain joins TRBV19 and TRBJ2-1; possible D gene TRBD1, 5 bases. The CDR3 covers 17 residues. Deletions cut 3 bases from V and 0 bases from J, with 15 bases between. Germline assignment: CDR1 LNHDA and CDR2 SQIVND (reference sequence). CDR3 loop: CASSIGAALSSYNEQFF. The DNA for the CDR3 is TGTGCCAGTAGTATTGGGGCAGCTCTTAGCTCCTACAATGAGCAGTTCTTC.